In its sample, the clone carrying this T cell receptor (beta chain) was seen many times. Antigen unknown. The CDR3 has 14 amino acids. Germline V gene sequence: CDR1 SNHLY, CDR2 FYNNEI. Trimming pared 8 bases from V and 9 bases from J, leaving 20 bases between. These data originate in a study of T cells in Graves' hyperthyroidism and ophthalmopathy. Study observations and caveats: Model-based prediction identified ophthalmopathy a median about 6 months prior to its onset. Blood samples included most of the expanded thyroid clonotypes exceeding 0.001.

The TCR beta CDR3 regions underwent amplification using RNA transcripts as the source. In the first-round RT-PCR of the TCR CDR3, the HTBI primer set was used. TCRdb independently ran MiXCR on the multiplex PCR reads; one entry per CDR3 protein. The sample holds hundreds of thousands of distinct CDR3 sequences, 11% to 15% seen once. The V and J genes are TRBV2 and TRBJ2-1; D might be TRBD2 (7 bases). This clonotype was sampled from a woman under 30 with Graves' hyperthyroidism. Sequencing was done on a sample of blood. For the CDR3, the DNA is TGTGCCAGCGTGGGTGCGGGGGCGAACGGTGAGCAGTTCTTC. This codes for CASVGAGANGEQFF. The full variable domain, in which reference TRBV2 and TRBJ2-1 provide the parts outside the CDR3, is EPEVTQTPSHQVTQMGQEVILRCVPISNHLYFYWYRQILGQKVEFLVSFYNNEISEKSEIFDDQFSVERPDGSNFTLKIRSTKLEDSAMYFCASVGAGANGEQFFGPGTRLTVL.